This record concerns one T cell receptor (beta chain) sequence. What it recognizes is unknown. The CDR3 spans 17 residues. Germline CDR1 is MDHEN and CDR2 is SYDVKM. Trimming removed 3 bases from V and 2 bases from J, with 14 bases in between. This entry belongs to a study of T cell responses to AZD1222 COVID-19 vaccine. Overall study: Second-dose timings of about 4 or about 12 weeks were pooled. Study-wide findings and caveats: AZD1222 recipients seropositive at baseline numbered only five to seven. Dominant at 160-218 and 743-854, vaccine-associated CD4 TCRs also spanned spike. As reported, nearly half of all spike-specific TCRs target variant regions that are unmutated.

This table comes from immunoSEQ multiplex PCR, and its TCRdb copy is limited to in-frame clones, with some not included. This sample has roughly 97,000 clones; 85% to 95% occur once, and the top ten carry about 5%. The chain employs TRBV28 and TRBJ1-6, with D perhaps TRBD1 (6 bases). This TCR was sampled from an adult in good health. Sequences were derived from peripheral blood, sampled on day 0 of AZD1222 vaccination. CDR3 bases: TGTGCCAGCAGTTTTACACAGGGACCTACCTATAATTCACCCCTCCACTTT. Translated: CASSFTQGPTYNSPLHF.